The 13 T cell receptor beta chains in this list originate from one sample, sequenced in a study of cytomegalovirus exposure and HLA in healthy donors. Method: immunoSEQ multiplex PCR; TCRdb's copy keeps in-frame clones and lacks some. The sample consists of 100,000 to 120,000 clones, about 92% of them appearing once. The sequencing input was PBMCs. The source is a woman between 18 and 29 years old in good health and CMV-seronegative.

J is TRBJ2-1 and V is TRBV28; 14 nucleotides align to TRBD2. Germline V gene lookup returns CDR1 MDHEN and CDR2 SYDVKM. The CDR3 consists of 16 residues. The junction had 8 bases not matched to a gene; V was cut back by 7 bases and J by 6 bases. CDR3 sequence: CASTPVGTSGSNEQFF. CDR3 DNA: TGTGCCAGCACCCCCGTGGGGACTAGCGGGAGCAATGAGCAGTTCTTC.

The CDR3 loop is CASSKNPGEWGDTQYF. The CDR3 nucleotides read TGTGCCAGCAGCAAAAATCCGGGGGAGTGGGGAGATACGCAGTATTTT. V gene TRBV7-6 combines with J gene TRBJ2-3; possible D gene TRBD2, 6 bases. The CDR3 runs 16 residues. Trimming removed 5 bases from V and 5 bases from J, with 20 bases in between. CDR1 is SGHVS, CDR2 FNYEAQ, per germline.

The count of this clone is one. The chain has TRBV27 and TRBJ2-7; 8 nucleotides agree with TRBD1. Per the germline V gene, CDR1 is MNHEY and CDR2 is SMNVEV (reference sequence). The CDR3 spans 15 residues. The ends lost 4 bases at V and 2 bases at J; junction bases unmatched: 7. The CDR3 protein is CASSSIQGQAYEQYF. CDR3 DNA sequence: TGTGCCAGCAGTTCCATACAGGGACAGGCCTACGAGCAGTACTTC.

V usage is TRBV7-9 and J usage is TRBJ2-7, with 8 bases fitting TRBD1. V lost 2 bases and J lost 4; bases outside the gene matches: 4. The CDR3 covers 14 residues. In germline, CDR1 is SEHNR, CDR2 FQNEAQ (reference sequence). CDR3 nucleotides: TGTGCCAGCAGCTTAAGGGACAGGTATTACGAGCAGTACTTC. Its translation: CASSLRDRYYEQYF.

This sequence joins TRBV14 and TRBJ1-4, with TRBD1 as a possible D gene (5 bases). The CDR3 is 14 amino acids. The V gene lost 0 bases and the J gene lost 8 bases, with 10 bases spanning the gap. CDR1 and CDR2 (germline): SGHDN, FVKESK. The CDR3 here is CASSQDFRTEKLFF. As DNA, the CDR3 is TGTGCCAGCAGCCAAGATTTCAGGACAGAAAAACTGTTTTTT.

The chain carries TRBV6-5 and TRBJ2-3; TRBD1 matches at 9 bases. CDR1 and CDR2 from the germline V gene are MNHEY and SVGAGI. The V and J ends lost 3 bases and 7 bases, in that order; junction bases with no gene match: 5. This CDR3 is 14 amino acids long. CDR3 DNA: TGTGCCAGCAGTTATGGACAGGGGCGGTATACGCAGTATTTT. It yields the protein CASSYGQGRYTQYF.

This clone was detected only once. V gene TRBV23-1 combines with J gene TRBJ2-7; D might be TRBD2 (6 bases). TRBV23-1 is given ORF status, its function remaining uncertain. The CDR3 contains 14 residues. The germline V and J ends were trimmed by 0 bases and 2 bases, with 8 bases remaining between them. CDR3 sequence reads: CASSQSEGAYEQYF. CDR3 bases: TGCGCCAGCAGTCAATCGGAGGGAGCCTACGAGCAGTACTTC.

This chain uses TRBV28 with TRBJ2-3, with 9 positions matching TRBD1. V lost 10 bases to trimming and J lost 3 bases; unmatched junction nucleotides: 5. The germline V gene encodes CDR1 MDHEN and CDR2 SYDVKM. The CDR3 covers 13 residues. The CDR3 region is CANRDRETDTQYF. The CDR3 DNA follows: TGTGCCAACCGGGACAGGGAAACAGATACGCAGTATTTT. The full variable domain, in which reference TRBV28 and TRBJ2-3 provide the parts outside the CDR3, is DVKVTQSSRYLVKRTGEKVFLECVQDMDHENMFWYRQDPGLGLRLIYFSYDVKMKEKGDIPEGYSVSREKKERFSLILESASTNQTSMYLCANRDRETDTQYFGPGTRLTVL.

The V gene is TRBV7-2, the J gene TRBJ2-1; D is ambiguous. Germline lookup yields CDR1 SGHTA and CDR2 FQGNSA. The germline V and J ends were trimmed by 4 bases and 8 bases, with 6 bases remaining between them. The CDR3 consists of 11 residues. CDR3 DNA sequence: TGTGCCAGCAGCTCCTCCCATGAGCAGTTCTTC. It specifies CASSSSHEQFF.

This chain connects TRBV7-2 to TRBJ2-7; 8 bases line up with TRBD1. This CDR3 region has 13 residues. Germline V gene sequence: CDR1 SGHTA, CDR2 FQGNSA. Unmatched junction bases numbered 9, after V lost 5 bases and J lost 9 bases. In DNA, the CDR3 is TGTGCCAGCAGCGCCTCCGGGACAGGTATGCAGTACTTC. Translation: CASSASGTGMQYF.

This clone is a singleton in its sample. This chain connects TRBV2 to TRBJ2-5; no definite D call. Trimming shortened V by 4 bases and J by 3 bases, and 12 bases separated the two germline ends. The CDR3 totals 14 residues. Germline CDR1 SNHLY, CDR2 FYNNEI. CDR3 bases: TGTGCCAGCAGTGCGCAACAGTTAGAAGAGACCCAGTACTTC. Protein: CASSAQQLEETQYF.

The genes are TRBV6-1 and TRBJ2-7; D possibly corresponds to TRBD2 (5 bases). This CDR3 spans 15 amino acids. Per the germline V gene, CDR1 is MNHNS and CDR2 is SASEGT. Trimming took off 0 bases at V and 2 bases at J, with 11 bases between the two ends. In DNA form, the CDR3 reads TGTGCCAGCAGTGAAGCGCTTACGGGAACCTACGAGCAGTACTTC. Amino acids: CASSEALTGTYEQYF.

This clone was detected only once. The V and J genes are TRBV4-1 and TRBJ2-7; D is uncertain. The CDR3 is 15 residues long. Germline V gives CDR1 MGHRA, CDR2 YSYEKL. V dropped 1 base and J dropped 7 bases, with 17 bases sitting between them. In nucleotides, the CDR3 is TGCGCCAGCAGCCAAGTTGAACAGCCTGGATGGGAGCAGTACTTC. It codes for CASSQVEQPGWEQYF.